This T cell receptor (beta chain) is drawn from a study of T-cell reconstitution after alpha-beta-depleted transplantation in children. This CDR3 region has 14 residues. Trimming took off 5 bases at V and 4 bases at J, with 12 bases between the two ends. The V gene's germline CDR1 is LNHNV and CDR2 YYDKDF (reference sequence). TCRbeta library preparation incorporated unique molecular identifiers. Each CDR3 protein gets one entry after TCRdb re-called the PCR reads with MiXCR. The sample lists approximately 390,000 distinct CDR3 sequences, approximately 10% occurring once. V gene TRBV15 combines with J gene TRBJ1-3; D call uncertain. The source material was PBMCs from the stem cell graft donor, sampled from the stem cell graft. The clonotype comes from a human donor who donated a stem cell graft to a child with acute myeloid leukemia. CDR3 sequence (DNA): TGTGCCACCAGCGCCCCTTATCGAGGAAACACCATATATTTT. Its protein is CATSAPYRGNTIYF.